The 23 T cell receptor beta chains below were found in one sample sequenced in a study of shared clonotypes between healthy human individuals. The method was immunoSEQ multiplex PCR; TCRdb's version includes in-frame clones alone and lacks a portion of them. The data hold millions of clones, with about 92% observed a single time. Sequencing was performed on naive CD4+ T cells sorted from blood. Subset denoted: CD45RA+ positively selected. These receptors all come from a man younger than 30 in good health.

This clone was observed a single time. Other nucleotide sequences in the sample specify the same CDR3. The rearrangement links TRBV2 to TRBJ2-5; unclear D gene. The CDR3 loop spans 12 amino acids. Trimming took 5 bases from V and 3 from J, leaving 7 bases between them. Looked up from germline, CDR1 is SNHLY and CDR2 is FYNNEI. CDR3 residues: CASSLTEETQYF. As DNA, the CDR3 is TGTGCCAGCAGTTTAACGGAAGAGACCCAGTACTTC.

Only a few counts were recorded for this clone. The V call is TRBV6-5, the J call TRBJ1-1; D unclear. This CDR3 has 12 amino acids. Germline values: CDR1 MNHEY, CDR2 SVGAGI. V lost 8 bases, J lost 4 bases, and 11 bases lay in between. The CDR3 DNA reads TGTGCCAGCGTGGGAGTAGGCACTGAAGCTTTCTTT. Its protein product is CASVGVGTEAFF.

In its sample, this clone was seen once. This chain joins TRBV14 and TRBJ2-7; 8 nucleotides match TRBD1. Germline loops: CDR1 SGHDN, CDR2 FVKESK. V lost 4 bases and J lost 4; bases outside the gene matches: 15. The CDR3 covers 17 residues. The CDR3 DNA reads TGTGCCAGCAGCCCAACATTGGGACAGGACAGTGCTTACGAGCAGTACTTC. It codes for CASSPTLGQDSAYEQYF. The variable domain in full, completed from reference TRBV14 and TRBJ2-7, reads EAGVTQFPSHSVIEKGQTVTLRCDPISGHDNLYWYRRVMGKEIKFLLHFVKESKQDESGMPNNRFLAERTGGTYSTLKVQPAELEDSGVYFCASSPTLGQDSAYEQYFGPGTRLTVT.

The CDR3: CASSIPGQGAIGYTF. As DNA, the CDR3 is TGTGCCAGCAGCATTCCGGGACAGGGGGCGATTGGCTACACCTTC. The V and J genes are TRBV7-9 and TRBJ1-2, with 12 positions matching TRBD1. V was clipped by 5 bases and J by 7 bases; unmatched bases: 8. There are 15 residues in the CDR3. Germline values: CDR1 SEHNR, CDR2 FQNEAQ (reference sequence).

This chain joins TRBV10-2 and TRBJ2-3; 12 nucleotides align to TRBD2. This CDR3 comprises 17 residues. J was trimmed by 6 bases and V by 4 bases; bases with no gene match: 11. Germline V gives CDR1 WSHSY, CDR2 SAAADI. The CDR3 nucleotides are TGCGCCAGCAGTGGAGGCGGACTAGCGGGGCCCGGGGATACGCAGTATTTT. Translating gives CASSGGGLAGPGDTQYF.

The chain joins TRBV27 to TRBJ1-6; 9 bases agree with TRBD1. The CDR3 loop spans 15 amino acids. Germline loops: CDR1 MNHEY, CDR2 SMNVEV (reference sequence). The trim removed 5 bases at V and 8 bases at J, leaving 7 bases unmatched. DNA of the CDR3: TGTGCCAGCAGTCGGGACAGGGCAATAGATTCACCCCTCCACTTT. This translates into CASSRDRAIDSPLHF.

The chain combines TRBV11-2 with TRBJ2-3; a possible D gene is TRBD2 (6 bases). Trimming shortened V by 0 bases and J by 4 bases, and 11 bases separated the two germline ends. This CDR3 region has 15 residues. Germline loops: CDR1 SGHAT, CDR2 FQNNGV. The CDR3 coding sequence is TGTGCCAGCAGCTTAGACGGGAGAATCGCAGATACGCAGTATTTT. The encoded protein is CASSLDGRIADTQYF.

In its sample, this clone was seen a few times. The rearrangement uses TRBV28 and TRBJ1-2, with a weak D call TRBD1 (5 bases). The V gene lost 5 bases and the J gene lost 5 bases, with 12 bases spanning the gap. CDR3 size: 13 residues. The germline V gene has CDR1 MDHEN and CDR2 SYDVKM. CDR3 nucleotides: TGTGCCAGCAGTCCCAATGGGGGGTATGGCTACACCTTC. Amino acid sequence: CASSPNGGYGYTF.

This chain connects TRBV7-2 to TRBJ2-5; tentative D call: TRBD1 (6 bases). Germline V gives CDR1 SGHTA, CDR2 FQGNSA. This CDR3 comprises 16 residues. Trimming cost V 4 bases and J 5 bases, with 20 bases left between them. CDR3 DNA: TGTGCCAGCAGCTCTACCCCCGGGACATCATTCGAGACCCAGTACTTC. It is translated as CASSSTPGTSFETQYF.

In its sample, this clone was seen once. This rearrangement joins TRBV6-1 to TRBJ1-2, with D hard to call. Trimming took off 4 bases at V and 1 base at J, with 10 bases between the two ends. Germline values: CDR1 MNHNS, CDR2 SASEGT. This CDR3 comprises 14 residues. CDR3 DNA sequence: TGTGCCAGCAGTGTGCCAACCGTTAACTATGGCTACACCTTC. This sequence encodes CASSVPTVNYGYTF.

The chain carries TRBV5-8 and TRBJ2-5; the match to TRBD2 covers 12 bases. Per germline, CDR1 SGHTS and CDR2 YDEGEE. Trimming cost V 0 bases and J 6 bases; bases outside gene matches: 3. The CDR3 has 15 residues. This CDR3 is CASSLGTSGRQTQYF. In DNA, the CDR3 is TGTGCCAGCAGCTTGGGAACTAGCGGGAGGCAGACCCAGTACTTC.

This clone has only one observation. The chain carries TRBV7-2 and TRBJ2-1, with D hard to call. Germline V gene lookup returns CDR1 SGHTA and CDR2 FQGNSA. Deletions cut 5 bases from V and 5 bases from J, with 16 bases between. The CDR3 extends over 15 amino acids. CDR3 loop: CASSLVVSSHNEQFF. The DNA for the CDR3 is TGTGCCAGCAGCCTAGTGGTGTCGAGCCACAATGAGCAGTTCTTC.

This clone was seen more than once but under ten times. CDR3: CASSLGTHPYEQYF. CDR3 nucleotide sequence: TGTGCCAGCAGTTTGGGGACCCATCCCTACGAGCAGTACTTC. This chain links TRBV28 with TRBJ2-7; D may match TRBD1 or TRBD2 (5 bases each). V lost 3 bases, J lost 2 bases, and 11 bases lay in between. CDR3 length equals 14 residues. Germline assignment: CDR1 MDHEN and CDR2 SYDVKM.

The V call is TRBV5-1, the J call TRBJ2-4; the D call may be TRBD1 or TRBD2 (5 bases each). The CDR3 runs to 14 residues. Trimming cost V 0 bases and J 10 bases, with 14 bases left between them. Per the germline V gene, CDR1 is SGHRS and CDR2 is YFSETQ. CDR3 amino acids: CASSLDWREGIQYF. The DNA of the CDR3 is TGCGCCAGCAGCTTGGACTGGCGAGAGGGGATTCAGTACTTC.

The chain has TRBV28 and TRBJ1-2; no firm D call. Per the germline V gene, CDR1 is MDHEN and CDR2 is SYDVKM. Trimming left V 7 bases short and J 0 bases short, with 9 bases between. The CDR3 length is 13 residues. The CDR3 nucleotides read TGTGCCAGCACCTTAGATACTAACTATGGCTACACCTTC. Amino acids: CASTLDTNYGYTF.

The table lists this clone with a count of one. This chain links TRBV14 with TRBJ1-1, with D unclear. V shed 4 bases and J shed 0 bases, with 6 bases lying between them. The CDR3 has 13 residues. CDR1 is SGHDN and CDR2 is FVKESK in the germline V gene. The CDR3, as DNA: TGTGCCAGCAGCCCCCTAATGAACACTGAAGCTTTCTTT. It codes for CASSPLMNTEAFF.

CDR3 sequence: CATSPRGAKNIQYF. CDR3 bases: TGTGCCACCAGCCCGAGAGGGGCCAAAAACATTCAGTACTTC. The chain links TRBV15 to TRBJ2-4, with a possible D match to TRBD2 (5 bases). Germline V gene lookup returns CDR1 LNHNV and CDR2 YYDKDF (reference sequence). Trimming stripped 5 bases from V and 1 base from J, with 9 bases between. The CDR3 length is 14 residues.

The chain has TRBV29-1 and TRBJ2-7; possible D gene TRBD1, 5 bases. CDR1 SQVTM and CDR2 ANQGSEA come from the germline V gene. The CDR3 extends over 12 amino acids. The V and J ends lost 7 bases and 3 bases respectively, with 13 bases between them. The DNA of the CDR3 is TGCAGCGCCGCGGACATAGGCTACGAGCAGTACTTC. It is translated as CSAADIGYEQYF.

The rearrangement uses TRBV5-4 and TRBJ1-1, with D perhaps TRBD1 (5 bases). The germline V gene encodes CDR1 SGHNT and CDR2 YYREEE (reference sequence). Deletions cut 4 bases from V and 0 bases from J, with 16 bases between. There are 16 residues in the CDR3. This CDR3 is CASSDTGRGVNTEAFF. The CDR3 nucleotides read TGTGCCAGCAGCGACACGGGGCGAGGGGTGAACACTGAAGCTTTCTTT.

The chain recombines TRBV28 with TRBJ2-1, with 9 bases matching TRBD2. The CDR3 spans 15 residues. V lost 7 bases and J lost 3; bases outside the gene matches: 7. The germline gives CDR1 MDHEN, CDR2 SYDVKM. CDR3 sequence: CASKGGGAYYNEQFF. The CDR3 DNA reads as TGTGCCAGCAAAGGCGGGGGGGCTTACTACAATGAGCAGTTCTTC.

The V and J genes are TRBV4-1 and TRBJ2-1; TRBD2 might be the D (5 bases). Germline V gene data show CDR1 as MGHRA and CDR2 as YSYEKL. This CDR3 has 16 amino acids. Between the trimmed V and J ends, which lost 0 bases and 0 bases, there was a span of 9 bases. The DNA of the CDR3 is TGCGCCAGCAGCCAAGACGGGGAAGGCTCCTACAATGAGCAGTTCTTC. Its protein product is CASSQDGEGSYNEQFF.

The chain joins TRBV6-5 to TRBJ1-2; D remains unclear. This CDR3 has 14 amino acids. CDR1 is MNHEY, CDR2 SVGAGI, per germline. Trimming removed 4 bases at V and 4 bases at J, with 13 bases between. The CDR3 protein is CASSFSDGFYGYTF. In DNA, the CDR3 is TGTGCCAGCAGTTTTTCGGACGGATTCTATGGCTACACCTTC.

Remarks on this clone: This CDR3 is also generated by other DNA sequences in the sample. The chain uses TRBV19 and TRBJ2-1, with 11 bases lining up with TRBD2. Germline CDR1 is LNHDA and CDR2 is SQIVND (reference sequence). Trimming removed 5 bases from V and 4 bases from J; junction bases left unmatched: 4. The length of the CDR3 is 15 residues. The DNA for the CDR3 is TGTGCCAGTAGTCCCAGGACTAGCGGGTACAATGAGCAGTTCTTC. Translated, it gives CASSPRTSGYNEQFF.